The present T cell receptor (beta chain) was sequenced within a study of control samples from healthy donors and cancer patients. Profiled with immunoSEQ multiplex PCR; TCRdb holds only in-frame clones, not every one. The sample gives 140,000 to 150,000 clones, more than 85% of which show up once; roughly 5.7% is in the top ten. The CDR3 has 17 amino acids. V shed 7 bases and J shed 7 bases, with 26 bases lying between them. Germline-derived CDR1 and CDR2 are SNHLY and FYNNEI. The source material was blood. This clonotype originated in a man aged 18 to 29 in good health. The V and J genes are TRBV2 and TRBJ2-4; D unresolved. CDR3 bases: TGTGCCAGCAAAGAGCGAGACCTTAATATTAGAAGGAACATTCAGTACTTC. Its protein product is CASKERDLNIRRNIQYF.